What follows are 21 T cell receptor beta chains derived from one specimen sequenced in a study of blood T cells in healthy people across ages. The second PCR ran roughly 6 to 11 cycles with a sample-barcoded 5' primer and J-beta primers. In TCRdb, the 5' RACE reads were re-called with MiXCR into one record per CDR3 protein. The table has nearly 1 million distinct CDR3 sequences, just over 50% seen once. The sample comprised blood. The receptor source for this set is a woman between 55 and 75 years old in good health.

This clonotype was recorded a few times. The CDR3 loop reads CSASSGAGTDTQYF. CDR3 DNA sequence: TGCAGTGCTAGTTCGGGGGCTGGCACAGATACGCAGTATTTT. This chain links TRBV20-1 with TRBJ2-3; TRBD1 or TRBD2 may be the D gene (6 bases each). Germline V gene sequence: CDR1 DFQATT, CDR2 SNEGSKA (reference sequence). CDR3 length: 14 amino acids. The ends were cut back, 3 bases at V and 1 base at J, with 11 bases in the middle.

The chain combines TRBV20-1 with TRBJ1-2, with D possibly being TRBD1 (5 bases). The CDR3 is made up of 13 amino acids. Germline assignment: CDR1 DFQATT and CDR2 SNEGSKA (reference sequence). The germline V and J ends were trimmed by 2 bases and 2 bases, with 9 bases remaining between them. The CDR3 region is CSARYGGNYGYTF. DNA of the CDR3: TGCAGTGCTAGATACGGGGGGAACTATGGCTACACCTTC.

The V gene is TRBV12-3 or TRBV12-4, the J gene TRBJ2-1; 16 bases are a match to TRBD2. V lost 6 bases and J lost 7; bases outside the gene matches: 3. The CDR3 is 15 amino acids. CDR3 DNA: TGTGCCAGCAGGGGACTAGCGGGAGGGGTAAATGAGCAGTTCTTC. It encodes CASRGLAGGVNEQFF.

The V and J genes are TRBV10-1 and TRBJ2-5, with D perhaps assigned TRBD1 or TRBD2 (6 bases each). The V and J ends lost 7 bases and 11 bases respectively, with 26 bases between them. The CDR3 is 15 amino acids. Germline CDR1 reads WNHNN; CDR2 reads SYGVQD (reference sequence). In DNA, the CDR3 is TGCGCCAGCACGCGGGACACGGGATCCTACAATGAGCAGTACTTC. This translates into CASTRDTGSYNEQYF.

This clonotype appeared a few times. V gene TRBV29-1 combines with J gene TRBJ2-1, with 7 bases matching TRBD2. CDR1 and CDR2 from the germline V gene are SQVTM and ANQGSEA. This CDR3 region has 16 residues. V lost 5 bases to trimming and J lost 8 bases; unmatched junction nucleotides: 18. The CDR3 DNA reads as TGCAGCGTTAGCCCTAGCGGTACTTCCTTTGGGGATGAGCAGTTCTTC. Protein: CSVSPSGTSFGDEQFF.

The chain employs TRBV21-1 and TRBJ2-5; the table calls TRBD2, which could not be checked here. TRBV21-1 is annotated as a pseudogene. The CDR3 is 14 residues long. The CDR3 DNA reads as TGTGCCCCGTGGGGGAGGCCTCCTAAGAATGAGCAGTACTTC. The encoded protein is CAPWGRPPKNEQYF.

This clonotype has just a few counts. The rearrangement uses TRBV7-9 and TRBJ2-2, with 9 bases identical to TRBD2. Trimming took 6 bases from V and 6 from J; bases not matched to a gene: 8. CDR1 is SEHNR, CDR2 FQNEAQ, per germline (reference sequence). The CDR3 is made up of 15 amino acids. CDR3 bases: TGTGCCAGCAGACCTAGCGGGATGGTCGCCGGGGAGCTGTTTTTT. It encodes CASRPSGMVAGELFF.

This clonotype was counted between two and nine times. The chain carries TRBV12-3 or TRBV12-4 and TRBJ2-5; the match to TRBD2 covers 8 bases. This CDR3 spans 14 amino acids. Trimming took 3 bases from V and 11 from J; bases not matched to a gene: 11. The CDR3 DNA is TGTGCCAGCAGTTTTCGGGCGGGAGGAGAAGAGCAGTACTTC. Translated: CASSFRAGGEEQYF.

This clonotype was seen only a few times. This sequence joins TRBV6-6 and TRBJ2-5; 10 bases are a match to TRBD2. This CDR3 region has 16 residues. The junction had 10 bases not matched to a gene; V was cut back by 4 bases and J by 5 bases. The germline CDR1 and CDR2 sequences are MNHNY and SVGAGI (reference sequence). In DNA form, the CDR3 reads TGTGCCAGCAGTTTTCCGACTAGCGGGCGGGAGGAGACCCAGTACTTC. Encoded protein: CASSFPTSGREETQYF.

This rearrangement joins TRBV7-2 to TRBJ1-6, with 7 positions matching TRBD1. With V trimmed by 6 bases and J by 6 bases, 5 bases remained unmatched. CDR1 and CDR2 (germline): SGHTA, FQGNSA. The CDR3 sequence is 14 residues long. The chain's CDR3 is CASSHGQANSPLHF. For the CDR3, the DNA is TGTGCCAGCAGTCACGGACAGGCTAATTCACCCCTCCACTTT.

The chain carries TRBV4-2 and TRBJ1-5; D call uncertain. The CDR3 runs to 16 residues. Deletions cut 1 base from V and 7 bases from J, with 17 bases between. Germline CDR1 reads LGHNA; CDR2 reads YNFKEQ. The chain's CDR3 is CASSQGGVQIGQPQHF. CDR3 bases: TGTGCCAGCAGCCAAGGCGGGGTACAAATTGGGCAGCCCCAGCATTTT.

This clonotype appeared a few times. The chain joins TRBV18 to TRBJ1-1; D is ambiguous. The CDR3 has 13 residues. CDR1 and CDR2 (germline): KGHSH, LQKENI. Trimming left V 2 bases short and J 11 bases short, with 15 bases between. The CDR3 sequence: CASSPGPRSSAFF. In DNA, the CDR3 is TGTGCCAGCTCACCAGGACCCCGGTCGTCTGCTTTCTTT.

This CDR3 reads CASSQEGLTAYEQYF. The CDR3, as DNA: TGCGCCAGCAGCCAAGAGGGACTAACGGCCTACGAGCAGTACTTC. The V call is TRBV4-3, the J call TRBJ2-7; 7 nucleotides match TRBD2. CDR1 and CDR2 from the germline V gene are LGHNA and YSLEER. This CDR3 is built from 15 residues. The J segment lost 2 bases and the V segment lost 0 bases, leaving 4 bases of the junction unmatched.

This rearrangement joins TRBV7-2 to TRBJ2-3; D possibly uses TRBD1 or TRBD2 (6 bases each). Germline CDR1 SGHTA, CDR2 FQGNSA. V lost 1 base and J 2 bases, leaving 13 bases between the germline ends. The CDR3 length is 16 residues. CDR3 amino acids: CASSLDGGSNTDTQYF. In DNA form, the CDR3 reads TGTGCCAGCAGCTTAGACGGGGGCTCGAACACAGATACGCAGTATTTT.

This clonotype has just a few counts. The chain uses TRBV20-1 and TRBJ2-1, with a weak D call TRBD2 (5 bases). Per the germline V gene, CDR1 is DFQATT and CDR2 is SNEGSKA (reference sequence). The CDR3 is made up of 15 amino acids. V was cut by 5 bases and J by 3 bases, with 17 bases left in between. CDR3 nucleotides: TGCAGTGCTCCCCCCGCCGGGGATCTCTACAATGAGCAGTTCTTC. It yields the protein CSAPPAGDLYNEQFF.

The V call is TRBV4-2, the J call TRBJ1-2, with D perhaps matching TRBD1 (5 bases). The CDR3 is 16 residues long. Trimming cost V 6 bases and J 1 base, with 18 bases left between them. CDR1 is LGHNA, CDR2 YNFKEQ, per germline. The CDR3 loop reads CASSSGRALLNYGYTF. DNA of the CDR3: TGTGCCAGCAGTTCTGGCAGGGCCTTACTTAACTATGGCTACACCTTC.

The chain recombines TRBV20-1 with TRBJ2-3; 10 nucleotides line up with TRBD1. Trimming at V came to 6 bases and at J to 6 bases, leaving 9 bases not matched to a gene. Germline V CDR1 and CDR2: DFQATT, SNEGSKA (reference sequence). The CDR3 totals 14 residues. The CDR3 reads CSANRDRGVDTQYF. Here the CDR3 DNA reads TGCAGTGCCAACCGGGACAGGGGAGTGGATACGCAGTATTTT.

The V call is TRBV4-1, the J call TRBJ2-7; 10 bases are shared with TRBD1. Germline lookup yields CDR1 MGHRA and CDR2 YSYEKL. The CDR3 runs 15 residues. V lost 4 bases to trimming and J lost 6 bases; unmatched junction nucleotides: 9. CDR3 nucleotides: TGCGCCAGCAGCCCTCCGGGACAGGGGTGGAGCGAGCAGTACTTC. As protein: CASSPPGQGWSEQYF.

The chain is built from TRBV20-1 and TRBJ2-7; 12 nucleotides line up with TRBD2. Germline-derived CDR1 and CDR2 are DFQATT and SNEGSKA (reference sequence). There are 14 residues in the CDR3. V was clipped by 4 bases and J by 3 bases; unmatched bases: 4. The CDR3 loop is CSATGLAGLYEQYF. CDR3 coding DNA: TGCAGTGCTACCGGACTAGCGGGGCTCTACGAGCAGTACTTC.

This clonotype has just a few counts. The chain carries TRBV7-2 and TRBJ2-1, with 14 bases matching TRBD2. J was trimmed by 8 bases and V by 4 bases; bases with no gene match: 16. The CDR3 contains 19 residues. The germline gives CDR1 SGHTA, CDR2 FQGNSA. CDR3: CASSYPGLAGDLRAHEQFF. The CDR3 DNA reads as TGTGCCAGCAGCTACCCGGGACTAGCGGGAGACCTCCGAGCCCATGAGCAGTTCTTC.

The genes are TRBV5-5 and TRBJ1-1; no definite D call. This CDR3 has 15 residues. V lost 0 bases and J 0 bases, leaving 9 bases between the germline ends. Germline-derived CDR1 and CDR2 are SGHKS and YYEKEE (reference sequence). DNA for the CDR3: TGTGCCAGCAGCTTGGGCGCCACATTGAACACTGAAGCTTTCTTT. It translates to CASSLGATLNTEAFF.